The T cell receptor beta chain under discussion was sequenced for a study of CD8+ T cells in alopecia areata. General study results and limits: Whereas mice showed it more clearly, TCR sharing across patients was murkier, possibly because of HLA. Lesional scalp, notably in alopecia totalis/universalis, had clonality above that of normal scalp. Normal skin's resident alphabeta T cells are also sequenced in scalp samples.

The authors extracted RNA and reverse transcribed it into cDNA as the sequencing template. TCRdb's copy holds only in-frame clones and misses some; the assay was immunoSEQ multiplex PCR. The sample carries some 200,000 clones, roughly 56% recorded once. The CDR3 is 13 residues long. CDR1 is LGHNT and CDR2 is FRNRAP in the germline V gene. This clone occurred a few times. Its antigen is as yet unknown. A read error may produce the germline difference seen at one junction end. CD4+ and CD8+ T cells were sorted from PBMCs. The chain is built from TRBV12-5 and TRBJ2-3, with 10 positions matching TRBD2. The TCR sequence derives from a human donor in good health. Source material: CD8+ T cells sorted from blood. CDR3 region: CASGPTALAGLSF. The CDR3 DNA follows: TGTGCTAGTGGTCCGACAGCACTAGCGGGGCTCTCTTTT.